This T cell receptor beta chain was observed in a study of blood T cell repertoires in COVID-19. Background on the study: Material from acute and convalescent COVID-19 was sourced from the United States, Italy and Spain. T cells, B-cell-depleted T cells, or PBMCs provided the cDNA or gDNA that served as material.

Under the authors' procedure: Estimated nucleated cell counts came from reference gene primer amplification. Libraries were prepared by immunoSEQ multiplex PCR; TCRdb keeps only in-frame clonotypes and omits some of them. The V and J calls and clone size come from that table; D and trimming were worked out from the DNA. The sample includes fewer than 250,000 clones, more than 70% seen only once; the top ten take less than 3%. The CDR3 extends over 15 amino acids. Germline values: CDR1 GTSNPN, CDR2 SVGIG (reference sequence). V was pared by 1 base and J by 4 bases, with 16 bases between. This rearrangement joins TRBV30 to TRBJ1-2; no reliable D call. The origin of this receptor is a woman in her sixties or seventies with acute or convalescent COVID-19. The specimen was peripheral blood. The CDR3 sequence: CAWSGSFGSSYGYTF. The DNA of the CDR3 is TGTGCCTGGAGTGGGTCCTTTGGATCTAGCTATGGCTACACCTTC.